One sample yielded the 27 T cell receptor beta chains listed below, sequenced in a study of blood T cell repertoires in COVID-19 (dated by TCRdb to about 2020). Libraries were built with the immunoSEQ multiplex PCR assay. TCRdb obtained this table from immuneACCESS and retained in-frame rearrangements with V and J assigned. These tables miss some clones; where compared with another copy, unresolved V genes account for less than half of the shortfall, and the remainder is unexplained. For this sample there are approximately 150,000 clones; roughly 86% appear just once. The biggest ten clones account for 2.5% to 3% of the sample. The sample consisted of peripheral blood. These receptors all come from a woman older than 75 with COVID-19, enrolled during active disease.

CDR3 region: CASSQEGTGGPREQFF. CDR3 in DNA: TGCGCCAGCAGCCAAGAGGGAACGGGGGGGCCCCGCGAGCAGTTCTTC. The rearrangement joins TRBV4-1 to TRBJ2-1, with 8 bases identical to TRBD2. This CDR3 spans 16 amino acids. The V gene's germline CDR1 is MGHRA and CDR2 YSYEKL. Trimming at V came to 0 bases and at J to 10 bases, leaving 11 bases not matched to a gene.

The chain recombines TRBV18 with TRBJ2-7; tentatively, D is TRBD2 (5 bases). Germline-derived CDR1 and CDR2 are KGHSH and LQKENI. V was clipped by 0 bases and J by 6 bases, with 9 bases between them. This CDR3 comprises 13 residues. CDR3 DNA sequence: TGTGCCAGCTCACCACCGGCCGGGGTCGAGCAGTACTTC. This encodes CASSPPAGVEQYF.

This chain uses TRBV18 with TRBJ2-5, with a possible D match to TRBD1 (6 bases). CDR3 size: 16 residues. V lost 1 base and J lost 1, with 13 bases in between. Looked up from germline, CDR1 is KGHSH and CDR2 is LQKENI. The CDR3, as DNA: TGTGCCAGCTCACCACAACAGGGCGACTTCCAAGAGACCCAGTACTTC. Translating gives CASSPQQGDFQETQYF.

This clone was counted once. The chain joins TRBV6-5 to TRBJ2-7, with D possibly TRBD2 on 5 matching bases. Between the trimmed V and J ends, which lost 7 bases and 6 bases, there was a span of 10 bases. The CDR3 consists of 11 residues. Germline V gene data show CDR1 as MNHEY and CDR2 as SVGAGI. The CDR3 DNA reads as TGTGCCAGCACACGGGGTGGCGAGCAGTACTTC. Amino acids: CASTRGGEQYF.

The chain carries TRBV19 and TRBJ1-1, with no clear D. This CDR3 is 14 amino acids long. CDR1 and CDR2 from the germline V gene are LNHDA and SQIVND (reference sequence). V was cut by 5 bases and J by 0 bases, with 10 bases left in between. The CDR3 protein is CASSVTRMNTEAFF. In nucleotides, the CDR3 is TGTGCCAGTAGTGTCACGCGGATGAACACTGAAGCTTTCTTT.

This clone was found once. The CDR3 DNA reads TGCAGCGTGGTAAATTGGCCACACACTGAAGCTTTCTTT. This sequence encodes CSVVNWPHTEAFF. The chain couples TRBV29-1 to TRBJ1-1; D unclear. CDR3 length: 13 amino acids. Germline CDR1 is SQVTM and CDR2 is ANQGSEA. Trimming took off 6 bases at V and 3 bases at J, with 14 bases between the two ends.

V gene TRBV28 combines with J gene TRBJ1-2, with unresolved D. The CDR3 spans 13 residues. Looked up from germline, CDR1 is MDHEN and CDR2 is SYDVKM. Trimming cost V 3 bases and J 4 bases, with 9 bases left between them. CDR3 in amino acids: CASSLAAVYGYTF. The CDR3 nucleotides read TGTGCCAGCAGTTTGGCGGCAGTCTATGGCTACACCTTC.

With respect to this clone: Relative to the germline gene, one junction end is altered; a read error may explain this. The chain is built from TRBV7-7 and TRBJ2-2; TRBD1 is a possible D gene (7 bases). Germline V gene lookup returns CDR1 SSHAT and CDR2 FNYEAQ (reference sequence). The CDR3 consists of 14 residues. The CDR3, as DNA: TGTGCTAGCAGCGCGGGACAGCCGACCGGGGAGCTGTTTTTT. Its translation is CASSAGQPTGELFF.

The CDR3 spells CAITTGTGYGEQYF. CDR3 DNA: TGTGCCATCACGACCGGGACAGGGTATGGCGAGCAGTACTTC. V usage is TRBV10-3 and J usage is TRBJ2-7; TRBD1 aligns across 9 bases. Germline V lookup: CDR1 ENHRY, CDR2 SYGVKD. V shed 7 bases, J shed 6 bases, and the junction held 10 bases outside the gene matches. The CDR3 extends over 14 amino acids.

The CDR3 coding sequence is TGTGCCAGCAGCTTCTCGGAGTACAATGAGCAGTTCTTC. Translation: CASSFSEYNEQFF. J is TRBJ2-1 and V is TRBV7-2; D is undetermined. V lost 3 bases and J 4 bases, leaving 7 bases between the germline ends. This CDR3 region has 13 residues. CDR1 is SGHTA, CDR2 FQGNSA, per germline.

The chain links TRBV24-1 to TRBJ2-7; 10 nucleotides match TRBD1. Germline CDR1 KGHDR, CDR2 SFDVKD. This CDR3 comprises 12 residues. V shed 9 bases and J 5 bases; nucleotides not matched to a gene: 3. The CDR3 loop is CATRDRGDEQYF. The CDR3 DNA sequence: TGTGCCACCCGGGACAGGGGTGACGAGCAGTACTTC.

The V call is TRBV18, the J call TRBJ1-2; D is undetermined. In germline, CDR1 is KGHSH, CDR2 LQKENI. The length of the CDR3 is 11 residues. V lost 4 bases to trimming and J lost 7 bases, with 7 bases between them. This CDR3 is CASSLSGGYTF. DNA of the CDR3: TGTGCCAGCTCACTTTCAGGTGGCTACACCTTC.

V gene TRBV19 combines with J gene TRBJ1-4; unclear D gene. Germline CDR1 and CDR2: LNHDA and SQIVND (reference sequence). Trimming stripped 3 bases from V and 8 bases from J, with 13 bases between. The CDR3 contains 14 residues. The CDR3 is CASSIVLGREKLFF. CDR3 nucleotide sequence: TGTGCCAGTAGTATCGTGCTGGGGAGAGAAAAACTGTTTTTT.

The CDR3 is CASSVVSHPDQDGYTF. As DNA, the CDR3 is TGTGCCAGCAGCGTAGTATCACACCCCGATCAGGATGGCTACACCTTC. The chain couples TRBV9 to TRBJ1-2, with D hard to call. The CDR3 runs 16 residues. Germline V CDR1 and CDR2: SGDLS, YYNGEE. Deletions cut 0 bases from V and 6 bases from J, with 18 bases between.

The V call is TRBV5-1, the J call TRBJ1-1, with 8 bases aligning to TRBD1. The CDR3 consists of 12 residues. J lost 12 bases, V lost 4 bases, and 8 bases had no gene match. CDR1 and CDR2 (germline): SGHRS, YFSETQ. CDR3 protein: CASSQDRDNTFF. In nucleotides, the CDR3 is TGCGCCAGCAGCCAGGACAGGGATAACACTTTCTTT.

The CDR3 DNA sequence: TGTGCCAGCAGTGAACAGGGCGAAGAAAAACTGTTTTTT. It specifies CASSEQGEEKLFF. This chain joins TRBV2 and TRBJ1-4, with D perhaps TRBD1 (5 bases). CDR3 length equals 13 residues. Germline CDR1 and CDR2: SNHLY and FYNNEI. V lost 2 bases to trimming and J lost 8 bases, with 9 bases between them.

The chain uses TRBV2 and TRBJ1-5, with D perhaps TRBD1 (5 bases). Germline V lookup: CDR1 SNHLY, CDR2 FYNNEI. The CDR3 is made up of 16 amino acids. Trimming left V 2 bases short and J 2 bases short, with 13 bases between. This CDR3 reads CASSEKGKSGNQPQHF. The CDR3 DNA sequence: TGTGCCAGCAGTGAAAAGGGGAAGTCGGGCAATCAGCCCCAGCATTTT.

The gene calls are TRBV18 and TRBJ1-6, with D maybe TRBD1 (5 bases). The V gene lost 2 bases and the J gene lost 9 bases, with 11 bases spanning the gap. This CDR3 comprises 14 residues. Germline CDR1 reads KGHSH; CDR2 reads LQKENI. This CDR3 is CASSPSGGGSPLHF. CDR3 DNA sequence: TGTGCCAGCTCACCAAGCGGGGGGGGTTCACCCCTCCACTTT. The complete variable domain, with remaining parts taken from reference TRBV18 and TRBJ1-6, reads NAGVMQNPRHLVRRRGQEARLRCSPMKGHSHVYWYRQLPEEGLKFMVYLQKENIIDESGMPKERFSAEFPKEGPSILRIQQVVRGDSAAYFCASSPSGGGSPLHFGNGTRLTVT.

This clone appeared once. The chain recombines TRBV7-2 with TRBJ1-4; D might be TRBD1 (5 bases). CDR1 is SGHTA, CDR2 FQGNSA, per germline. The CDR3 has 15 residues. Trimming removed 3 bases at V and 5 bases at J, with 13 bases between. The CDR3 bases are TGTGCCAGCAGCTTGATGGGGCAGTCGAATGAAAAACTGTTTTTT. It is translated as CASSLMGQSNEKLFF.

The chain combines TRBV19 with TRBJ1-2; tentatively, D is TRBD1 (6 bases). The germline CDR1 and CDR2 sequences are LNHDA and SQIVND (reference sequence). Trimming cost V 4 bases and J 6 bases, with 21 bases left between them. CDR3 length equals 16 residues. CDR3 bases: TGTGCCAGTAGTAAATCGCTGGACAGTCGGGCGGATGGCTACACCTTC. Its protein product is CASSKSLDSRADGYTF.

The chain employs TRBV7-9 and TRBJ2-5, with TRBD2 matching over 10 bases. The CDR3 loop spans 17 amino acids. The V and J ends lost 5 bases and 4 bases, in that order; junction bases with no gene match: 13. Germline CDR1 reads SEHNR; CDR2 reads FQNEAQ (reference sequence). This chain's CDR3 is CASSPEMASGSSETQYF. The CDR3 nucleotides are TGTGCCAGCAGCCCGGAAATGGCTAGCGGGAGTTCAGAGACCCAGTACTTC.

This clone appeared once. The CDR3 loop reads CASSFLGGSGANVLTF. DNA of the CDR3: TGTGCCAGCAGTTTTCTCGGGGGCTCTGGGGCCAACGTCCTGACTTTC. This chain joins TRBV27 and TRBJ2-6; D might be TRBD2 (6 bases). V lost 3 bases to trimming and J lost 0 bases, with 9 bases between them. Germline V CDR1 and CDR2: MNHEY, SMNVEV (reference sequence). The CDR3 contains 16 residues. Variable domain in full (rest from reference TRBV27 and TRBJ2-6): EAQVTQNPRYLITVTGKKLTVTCSQNMNHEYMSWYRQDPGLGLRQIYYSMNVEVTDKGDVPEGYKVSRKEKRNFPLILESPSPNQTSLYFCASSFLGGSGANVLTFGAGSRLTVL.

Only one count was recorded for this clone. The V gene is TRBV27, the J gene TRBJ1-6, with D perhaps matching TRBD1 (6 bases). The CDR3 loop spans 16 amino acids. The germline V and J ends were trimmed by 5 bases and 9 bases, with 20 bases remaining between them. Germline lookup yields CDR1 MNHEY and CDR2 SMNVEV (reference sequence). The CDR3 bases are TGTGCCAGCAGTATACAGGGAATTAGTGGGCTTTCACCCCTCCACTTT. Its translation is CASSIQGISGLSPLHF.

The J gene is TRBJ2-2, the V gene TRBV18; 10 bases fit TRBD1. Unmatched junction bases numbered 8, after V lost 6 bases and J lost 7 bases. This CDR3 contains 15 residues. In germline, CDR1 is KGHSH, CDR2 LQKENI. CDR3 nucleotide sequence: TGTGCCAGCTCGCTCGACAGGGGGCGAGGCGGGGAGCTGTTTTTT. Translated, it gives CASSLDRGRGGELFF.

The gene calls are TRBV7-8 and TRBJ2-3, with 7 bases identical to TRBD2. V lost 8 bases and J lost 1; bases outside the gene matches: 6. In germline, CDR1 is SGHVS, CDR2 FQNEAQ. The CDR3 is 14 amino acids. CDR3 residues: CASLSGKGTDTQYF. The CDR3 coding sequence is TGTGCCAGCCTCAGCGGGAAGGGCACAGATACGCAGTATTTT.

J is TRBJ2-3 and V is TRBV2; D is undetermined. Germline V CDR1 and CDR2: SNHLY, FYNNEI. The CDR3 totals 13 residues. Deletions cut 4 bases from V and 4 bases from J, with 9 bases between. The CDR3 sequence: CASSVLRADTQYF. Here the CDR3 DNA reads TGTGCCAGCAGTGTACTCCGGGCAGATACGCAGTATTTT.

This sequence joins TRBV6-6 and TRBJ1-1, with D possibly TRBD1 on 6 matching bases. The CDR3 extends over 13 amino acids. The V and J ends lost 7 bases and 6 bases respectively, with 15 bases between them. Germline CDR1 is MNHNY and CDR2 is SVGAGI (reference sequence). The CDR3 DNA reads TGTGCCAGCATCCAAACTCGGACAGCTGAAGCTTTCTTT. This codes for CASIQTRTAEAFF.